The 6 T cell receptor beta chains below all came from one sample that was sequenced in a study of T-cell reconstitution after alpha-beta-depleted transplantation in children. The TCRbeta library incorporated unique molecular identifiers. TCRdb used MiXCR to reprocess the PCR reads, holding one entry per CDR3 protein. There are about 280,000 distinct CDR3 sequences in the sample; around 10% occur only once, and about a quarter lies in the top ten. This material consisted of peripheral blood, taken 180 days after TCRalphabeta/CD19-depleted stem cell transplant. The source of these receptors is a male patient under 10 years old who had a stem cell transplant for chronic granulomatous disease, so the T cells may come from the graft donor.

This clonotype was counted ten times or more. The chain combines TRBV29-1 with TRBJ2-1; D unresolved. The CDR3 consists of 12 residues. Trimming took off 6 bases at V and 8 bases at J, with 14 bases between the two ends. The V gene's germline CDR1 is SQVTM and CDR2 ANQGSEA. DNA of the CDR3: TGCAGCGTCATGATACCCTTGGATGAGCAGTTCTTC. The encoded protein is CSVMIPLDEQFF.

This clonotype was recorded many times. CDR3 in DNA: TGTGCCAGCAGCCCCCAGGGTCGCAATGAGCAGTTCTTC. This codes for CASSPQGRNEQFF. V gene TRBV7-2 combines with J gene TRBJ2-1, with D possibly matching TRBD1 (5 bases). The CDR3 length is 13 residues. Germline V CDR1 and CDR2: SGHTA, FQGNSA. V gave up 5 bases and J gave up 6 bases, with 11 bases separating them. The full variable domain, completed using reference TRBV7-2 and TRBJ2-1, is GAGVSQSPSNKVTEKGKDVELRCDPISGHTALYWYRQSLGQGLEFLIYFQGNSAPDKSGLPSDRFSAERTGGSVSTLTIQRTQQEDSAVYLCASSPQGRNEQFFGPGTRLTVL.

Comment on this clonotype: A much larger clonotype is one base distant, so this may be a read error. The J gene is TRBJ2-3, the V gene TRBV28; D gene unclear. Germline loops: CDR1 MDHEN, CDR2 SYDVKM. The CDR3 consists of 13 residues. The DNA of the CDR3 is TGTGCCAACAGTTTCAGGAACACAGATACGCAGTATTTT. Residues: CANSFRNTDTQYF.

Many counts were recorded for this clonotype. The CDR3 loop reads CASLGGSGANVLTF. CDR3 sequence (DNA): TGTGCCAGCCTCGGGGGTTCTGGGGCCAACGTCCTGACTTTC. The chain links TRBV6-2 or TRBV6-3 to TRBJ2-6; D is possibly TRBD2 (6 bases). The germline V gene encodes CDR1 MNHEY and CDR2 SVGEGT. The CDR3 sequence is 14 residues long. Trimming took off 8 bases at V and 1 base at J, with 9 bases between the two ends.

Concerning this clonotype: A read error is possible here, since a much larger clone lies one base away. The DNA of the CDR3 is TGTGCCAACAGCTTTTCCACTGAAGCTTTCTTT. Translation: CANSFSTEAFF. V usage is TRBV7-2 and J usage is TRBJ1-1; D unresolved. Per germline, CDR1 SGHTA and CDR2 FQGNSA. CDR3 size: 11 residues. The variable domain in full, completed from reference TRBV7-2 and TRBJ1-1, reads GAGVSQSPSNKVTEKGKDVELRCDPISGHTALYWYRQSLGQGLEFLIYFQGNSAPDKSGLPSDRFSAERTGGSVSTLTIQRTQQEDSAVYLCANSFSTEAFFGQGTRLTVV.

The sample holds many counts of this clonotype. V gene TRBV5-6 combines with J gene TRBJ2-7; the D is unclear. Germline V gene lookup returns CDR1 SGHDT and CDR2 YYEEEE. The CDR3 extends over 13 amino acids. V gave up 1 base and J gave up 10 bases, with 15 bases separating them. The CDR3 bases are TGTGCCAGCAGCTTGTTAGCTCGGAGTCCCCAGTACTTC. It specifies CASSLLARSPQYF.